Only one count was recorded for the clone carrying this TCR beta chain. Using genomic DNA as the template, TCR beta VDJ and CDR3 profiling was carried out. TCRdb processed the reads anew with MiXCR; each CDR3 protein has one entry. This repertoire shows 150,000 to 200,000 distinct CDR3 sequences, 64% found once; its top ten account for under 60%. The data are from a study of CD8+CD57+ T cells in acquired aplastic anemia. Germline assignment: CDR1 ENHRY and CDR2 SYGVKD. Trimming cost V 8 bases and J 2 bases, with 16 bases left between them. The CDR3 contains 14 residues. The J gene is TRBJ2-7, the V gene TRBV10-3; either TRBD1 or TRBD2 may fit D (6 bases each). The origin of this receptor is a human donor with severe aplastic anemia or a healthy control (not recorded which). Sample: sorted CD4+, CD8+, or CD8+CD57+ T cells (not recorded which) from PBMCs. For the CDR3, the DNA is TGTGCCATCGGAGGGGGGACGGAGACCTACGAGCAGTACTTC. Its translation is CAIGGGTETYEQYF.